A selection of T cell receptor beta chains follows, all from one sample in a study of shared clonotypes between healthy human individuals. The data were produced by immunoSEQ multiplex PCR, yet TCRdb's version contains in-frame clones alone and is incomplete. The data show roughly 2.4 million clones, approximately 94% seen once. The sequenced sample was naive CD4+ T cells sorted from blood. The origin of the receptors is a young man in good health. CDR3s include the opening cysteine and the closing phenylalanine or tryptophan. D genes are given only for firm matches.

D	V	J	CDR3	DNA
TRBD1	TRBV29-1	TRBJ2-7	CSVARDRGNEQYF	TGCAGCGTGGCGCGGGACAGGGGTAACGAGCAGTACTTC
.	TRBV9	TRBJ2-5	CASSVLGGKETQYF	TGTGCCAGCAGCGTACTAGGGGGGAAAGAGACCCAGTACTTC
TRBD1	TRBV6-1	TRBJ2-5	CAREDRVGETQYF	TGTGCCAGGGAAGACAGGGTGGGAGAGACCCAGTACTTC
.	TRBV28	TRBJ2-1	CASRSSGGEQFF	TGTGCCAGCAGGTCCTCCGGTGGGGAGCAGTTCTTC
TRBD2	TRBV12-5	TRBJ2-1	CASGSGLAGINEQFF	TGTGCTAGTGGTTCCGGACTAGCGGGAATTAATGAGCAGTTCTTC
.	TRBV11-2	TRBJ2-7	CASSLSDGYEQYF	TGTGCCAGCAGCTTATCTGACGGATACGAGCAGTACTTC
.	TRBV6-5	TRBJ2-7	CASGNGGARYEQYF	TGTGCCAGCGGGAATGGGGGGGCCCGCTACGAGCAGTACTTC
.	TRBV5-5	TRBJ2-7	CASSLGRVAYEQYF	TGTGCCAGCAGCTTGGGCAGGGTAGCCTACGAGCAGTACTTC
.	TRBV5-1	TRBJ1-1	CASSLALGGSEAFF	TGCGCCAGCAGCTTGGCCCTGGGGGGGAGTGAAGCTTTCTTT
TRBD1	TRBV7-2	TRBJ2-7	CASSPRTGLEYF	TGTGCCAGCAGCCCGAGGACAGGGCTGGAGTACTTC
TRBD1	TRBV6-6	TRBJ2-7	CASSTGTAYEQYF	TGTGCCAGCAGTACCGGGACAGCCTACGAGCAGTACTTC